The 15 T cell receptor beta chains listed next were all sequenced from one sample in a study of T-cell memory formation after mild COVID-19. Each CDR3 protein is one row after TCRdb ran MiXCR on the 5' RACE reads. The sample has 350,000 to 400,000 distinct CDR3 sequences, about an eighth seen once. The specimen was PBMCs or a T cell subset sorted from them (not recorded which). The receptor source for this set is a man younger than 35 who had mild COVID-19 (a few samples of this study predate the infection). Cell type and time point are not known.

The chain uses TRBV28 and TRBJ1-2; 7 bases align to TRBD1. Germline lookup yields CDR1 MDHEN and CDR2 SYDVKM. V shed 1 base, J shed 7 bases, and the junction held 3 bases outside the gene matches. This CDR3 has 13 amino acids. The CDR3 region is CASSLSGGPGYTF. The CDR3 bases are TGTGCCAGCAGTTTATCAGGGGGGCCTGGCTACACCTTC.

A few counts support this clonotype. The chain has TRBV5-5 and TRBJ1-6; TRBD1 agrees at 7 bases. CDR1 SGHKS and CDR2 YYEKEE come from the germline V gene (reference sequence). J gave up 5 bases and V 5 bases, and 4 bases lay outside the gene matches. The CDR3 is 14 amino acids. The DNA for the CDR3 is TGTGCCAGCAGGACTGGACAGGATAATTCACCCCTCCACTTT. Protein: CASRTGQDNSPLHF.

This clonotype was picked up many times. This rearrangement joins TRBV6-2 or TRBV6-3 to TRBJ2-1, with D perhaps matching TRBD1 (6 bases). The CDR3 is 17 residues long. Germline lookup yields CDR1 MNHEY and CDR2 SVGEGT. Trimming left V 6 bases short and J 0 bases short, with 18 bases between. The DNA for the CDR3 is TGTGCCAGCAGGCGAGACGTGGGACACCTCTCCTACAATGAGCAGTTCTTC. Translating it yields CASRRDVGHLSYNEQFF.

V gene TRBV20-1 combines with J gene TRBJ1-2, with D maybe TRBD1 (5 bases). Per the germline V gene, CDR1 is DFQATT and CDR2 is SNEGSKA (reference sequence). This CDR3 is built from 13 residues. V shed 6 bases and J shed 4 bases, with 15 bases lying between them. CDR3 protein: CSALSQGVYGYTF. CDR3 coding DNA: TGCAGTGCATTGTCCCAGGGAGTCTATGGCTACACCTTC.

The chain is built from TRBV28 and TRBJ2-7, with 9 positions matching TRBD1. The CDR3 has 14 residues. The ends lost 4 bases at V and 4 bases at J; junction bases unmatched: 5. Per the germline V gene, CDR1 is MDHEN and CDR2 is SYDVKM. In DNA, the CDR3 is TGTGCCAGCAGTTCCTCCGGGACAGGGTACGAGCAGTACTTC. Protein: CASSSSGTGYEQYF.

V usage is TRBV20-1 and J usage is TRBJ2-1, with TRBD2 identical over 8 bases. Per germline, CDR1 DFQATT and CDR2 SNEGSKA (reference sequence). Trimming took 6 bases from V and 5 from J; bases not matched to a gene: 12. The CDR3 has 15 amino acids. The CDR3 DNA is TGCAGTGCACCCGGGAGGGGGGAGCTAAACAATGAGCAGTTCTTC. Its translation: CSAPGRGELNNEQFF.

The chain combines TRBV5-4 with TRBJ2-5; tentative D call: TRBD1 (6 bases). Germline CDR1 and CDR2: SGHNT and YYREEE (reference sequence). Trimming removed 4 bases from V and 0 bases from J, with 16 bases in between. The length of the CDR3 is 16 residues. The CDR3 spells CASSTGWGRYQETQYF. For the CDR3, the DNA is TGTGCCAGCAGCACCGGTTGGGGGCGGTACCAAGAGACCCAGTACTTC.

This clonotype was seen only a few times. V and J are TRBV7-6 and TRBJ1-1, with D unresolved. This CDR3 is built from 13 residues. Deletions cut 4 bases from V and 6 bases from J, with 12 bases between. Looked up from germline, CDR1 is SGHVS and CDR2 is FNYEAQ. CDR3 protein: CASSSTFLAEAFF. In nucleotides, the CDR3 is TGTGCCAGCAGCTCCACGTTTTTAGCTGAAGCTTTCTTT.

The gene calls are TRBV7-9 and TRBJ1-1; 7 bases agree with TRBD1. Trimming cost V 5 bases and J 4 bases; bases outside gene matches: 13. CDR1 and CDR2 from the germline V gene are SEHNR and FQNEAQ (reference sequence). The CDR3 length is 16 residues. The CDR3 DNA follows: TGTGCCAGCAGCCGAACCCTGACAGGGAGGATCACTGAAGCTTTCTTT. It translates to CASSRTLTGRITEAFF.

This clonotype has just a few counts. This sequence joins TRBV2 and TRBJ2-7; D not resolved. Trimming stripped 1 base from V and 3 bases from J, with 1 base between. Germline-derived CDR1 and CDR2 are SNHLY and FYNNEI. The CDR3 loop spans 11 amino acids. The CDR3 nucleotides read TGTGCCAGCAGTGAAGTCTACGAGCAGTACGTC. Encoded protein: CASSEVYEQYV.

The CDR3 is CASSDVYTQYF. CDR3 nucleotides: TGTGCCAGCAGTGACGTGTATACGCAGTATTTT. This chain connects TRBV2 to TRBJ2-3; D call uncertain. The CDR3 length is 11 residues. Trimming cost V 3 bases and J 7 bases, with 5 bases left between them. CDR1 and CDR2 (germline): SNHLY, FYNNEI.

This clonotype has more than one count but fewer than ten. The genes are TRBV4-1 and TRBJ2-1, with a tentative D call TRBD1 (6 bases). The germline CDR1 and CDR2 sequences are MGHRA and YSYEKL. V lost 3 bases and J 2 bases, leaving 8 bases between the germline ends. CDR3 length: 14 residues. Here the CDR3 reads CASSQAGAYNEQFF. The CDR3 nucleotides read TGCGCCAGCAGCCAGGCAGGGGCCTACAATGAGCAGTTCTTC.

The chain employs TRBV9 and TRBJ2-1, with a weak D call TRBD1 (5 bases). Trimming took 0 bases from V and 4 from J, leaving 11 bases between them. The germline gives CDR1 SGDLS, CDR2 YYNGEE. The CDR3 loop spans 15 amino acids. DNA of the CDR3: TGTGCCAGCAGCGTAGGTCGACAGCAATACAATGAGCAGTTCTTC. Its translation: CASSVGRQQYNEQFF.

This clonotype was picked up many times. The CDR3: CATRRDTGELFF. CDR3 bases: TGTGCCACCAGACGGGACACCGGGGAGCTGTTTTTT. V and J are TRBV24-1 and TRBJ2-2; D uncertain. CDR3 length: 12 amino acids. Trimming took 7 bases from V and 3 from J, leaving 5 bases between them. Germline V lookup: CDR1 KGHDR, CDR2 SFDVKD.

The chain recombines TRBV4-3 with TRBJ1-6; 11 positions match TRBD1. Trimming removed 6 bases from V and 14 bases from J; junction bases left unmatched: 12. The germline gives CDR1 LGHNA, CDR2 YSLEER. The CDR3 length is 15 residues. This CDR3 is CASSPGTGGHKTLHF. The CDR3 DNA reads TGCGCCAGCAGTCCCGGGACAGGGGGACATAAAACCCTCCACTTT.